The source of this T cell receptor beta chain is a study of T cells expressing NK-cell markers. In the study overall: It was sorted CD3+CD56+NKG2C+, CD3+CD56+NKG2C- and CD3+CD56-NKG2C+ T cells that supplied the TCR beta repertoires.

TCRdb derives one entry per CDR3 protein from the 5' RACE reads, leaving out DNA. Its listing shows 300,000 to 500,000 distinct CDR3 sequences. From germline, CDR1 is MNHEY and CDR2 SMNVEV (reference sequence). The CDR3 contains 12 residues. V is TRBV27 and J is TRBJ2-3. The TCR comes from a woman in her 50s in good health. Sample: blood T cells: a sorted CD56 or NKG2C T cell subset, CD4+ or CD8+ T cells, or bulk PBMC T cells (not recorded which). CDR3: CASSYTRDTQYF.